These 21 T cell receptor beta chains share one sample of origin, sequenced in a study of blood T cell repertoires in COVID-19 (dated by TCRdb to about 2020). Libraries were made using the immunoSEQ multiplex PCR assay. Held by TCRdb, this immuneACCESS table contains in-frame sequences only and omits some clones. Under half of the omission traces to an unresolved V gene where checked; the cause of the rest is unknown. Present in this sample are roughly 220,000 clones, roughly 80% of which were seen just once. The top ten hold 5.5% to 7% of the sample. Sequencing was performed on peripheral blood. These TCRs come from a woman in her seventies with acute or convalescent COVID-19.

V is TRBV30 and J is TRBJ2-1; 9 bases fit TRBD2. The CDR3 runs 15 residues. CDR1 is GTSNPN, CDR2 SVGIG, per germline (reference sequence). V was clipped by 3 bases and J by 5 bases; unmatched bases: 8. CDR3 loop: CAWRTGGRANNEQFF. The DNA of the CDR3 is TGTGCCTGGAGAACCGGCGGGAGGGCTAACAATGAGCAGTTCTTC.

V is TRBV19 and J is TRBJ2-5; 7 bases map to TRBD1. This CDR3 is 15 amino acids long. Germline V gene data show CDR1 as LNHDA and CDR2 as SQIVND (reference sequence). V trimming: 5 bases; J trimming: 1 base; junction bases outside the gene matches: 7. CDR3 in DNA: TGTGCCAGTAGTTCTTCCGGGACAGCCCAAGAGACCCAGTACTTC. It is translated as CASSSSGTAQETQYF.

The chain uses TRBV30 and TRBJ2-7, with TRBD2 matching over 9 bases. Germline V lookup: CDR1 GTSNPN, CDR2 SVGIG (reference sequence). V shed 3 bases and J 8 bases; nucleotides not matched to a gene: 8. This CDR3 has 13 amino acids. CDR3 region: CAWRVSGRGKQYF. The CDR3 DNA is TGTGCCTGGAGGGTTAGCGGGAGAGGAAAGCAGTACTTC.

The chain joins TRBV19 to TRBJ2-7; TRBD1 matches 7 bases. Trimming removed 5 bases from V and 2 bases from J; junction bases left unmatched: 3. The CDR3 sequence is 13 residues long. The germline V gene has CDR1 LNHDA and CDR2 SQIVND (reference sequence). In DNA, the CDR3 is TGTGCCAGTAGTCCGACAGGGACCTACGAGCAGTACTTC. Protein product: CASSPTGTYEQYF.

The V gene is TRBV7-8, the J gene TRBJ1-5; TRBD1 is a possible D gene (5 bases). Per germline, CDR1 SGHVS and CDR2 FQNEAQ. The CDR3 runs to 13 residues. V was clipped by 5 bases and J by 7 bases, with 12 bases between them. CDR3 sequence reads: CASSAGPEQPQHF. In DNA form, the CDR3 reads TGTGCCAGCAGCGCAGGGCCCGAGCAGCCCCAGCATTTT.

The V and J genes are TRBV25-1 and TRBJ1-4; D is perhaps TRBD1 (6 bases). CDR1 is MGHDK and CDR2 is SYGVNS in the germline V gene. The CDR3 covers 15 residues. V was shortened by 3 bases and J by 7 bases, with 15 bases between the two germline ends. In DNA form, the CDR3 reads TGTGCCAGCAGTGACCCCGACAGGCGGAGTGAAAAACTGTTTTTT. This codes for CASSDPDRRSEKLFF.

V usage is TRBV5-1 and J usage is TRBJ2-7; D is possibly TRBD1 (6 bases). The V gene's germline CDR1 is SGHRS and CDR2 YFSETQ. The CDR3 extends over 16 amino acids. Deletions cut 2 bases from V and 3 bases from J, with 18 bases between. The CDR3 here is CASSLAIGPQGYEQYF. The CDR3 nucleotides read TGCGCCAGCAGCTTAGCCATCGGACCACAGGGCTACGAGCAGTACTTC.

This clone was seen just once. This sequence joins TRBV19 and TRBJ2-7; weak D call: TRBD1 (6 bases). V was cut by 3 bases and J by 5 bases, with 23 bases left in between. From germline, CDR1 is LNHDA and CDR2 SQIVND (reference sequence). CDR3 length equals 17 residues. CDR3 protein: CASSIVQGPFPSHEQYF. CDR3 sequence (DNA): TGTGCCAGTAGTATTGTGCAGGGGCCCTTTCCCAGCCACGAGCAGTACTTC.

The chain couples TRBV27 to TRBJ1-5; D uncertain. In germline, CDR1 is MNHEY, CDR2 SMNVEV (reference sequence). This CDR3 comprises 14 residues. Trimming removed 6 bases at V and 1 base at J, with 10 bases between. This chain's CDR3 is CASSRGLSNQPQHF. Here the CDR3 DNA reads TGTGCCAGCAGCCGTGGACTGAGCAATCAGCCCCAGCATTTT.

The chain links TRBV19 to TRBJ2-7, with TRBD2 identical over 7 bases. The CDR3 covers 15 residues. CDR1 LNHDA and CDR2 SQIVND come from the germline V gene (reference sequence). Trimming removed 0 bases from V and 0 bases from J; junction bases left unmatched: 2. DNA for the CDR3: TGTGCCAGTAGTATAGACGCTAGCGGCTCCTACGAGCAGTACTTC. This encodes CASSIDASGSYEQYF.

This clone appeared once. DNA for the CDR3: TGTGCCAGCAGTTACCCGCCGCCAGGGGAAAAACTGTTTTTT. Translation gives CASSYPPPGEKLFF. The chain carries TRBV28 and TRBJ1-4, with a weak D call TRBD1 (5 bases). The CDR3 runs 14 residues. Per the germline V gene, CDR1 is MDHEN and CDR2 is SYDVKM. Trimming shortened V by 4 bases and J by 8 bases, and 14 bases separated the two germline ends.

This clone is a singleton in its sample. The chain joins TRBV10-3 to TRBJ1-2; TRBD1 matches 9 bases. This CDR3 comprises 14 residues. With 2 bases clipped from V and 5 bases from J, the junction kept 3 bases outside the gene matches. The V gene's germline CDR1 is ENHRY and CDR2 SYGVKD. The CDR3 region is CAISELGTGYGYTF. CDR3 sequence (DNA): TGTGCCATCAGTGAGCTCGGGACAGGGTATGGCTACACCTTC.

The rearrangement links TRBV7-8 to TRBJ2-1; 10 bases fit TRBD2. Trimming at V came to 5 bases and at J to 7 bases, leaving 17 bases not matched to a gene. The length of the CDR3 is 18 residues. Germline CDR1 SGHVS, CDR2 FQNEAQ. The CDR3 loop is CASSPPVGLAMGGNEQFF. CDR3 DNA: TGTGCCAGCAGCCCCCCCGTGGGACTAGCGATGGGGGGGAATGAGCAGTTCTTC.

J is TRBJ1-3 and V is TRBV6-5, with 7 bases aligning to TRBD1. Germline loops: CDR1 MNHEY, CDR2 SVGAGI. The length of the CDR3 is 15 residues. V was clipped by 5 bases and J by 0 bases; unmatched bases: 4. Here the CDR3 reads CASSPTGLSGNTIYF. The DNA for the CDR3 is TGTGCCAGCAGTCCGACAGGGCTCTCTGGAAACACCATATATTTT.

CDR3 DNA: TGTGCCAGCAGTTCTCCCGCGGGGGACCTGAACACTGAAGCTTTCTTT. Its protein is CASSSPAGDLNTEAFF. J is TRBJ1-1 and V is TRBV28, with D maybe TRBD1 (5 bases). This CDR3 comprises 16 residues. Germline CDR1 reads MDHEN; CDR2 reads SYDVKM. The ends were cut back, 4 bases at V and 0 bases at J, with 15 bases in the middle.

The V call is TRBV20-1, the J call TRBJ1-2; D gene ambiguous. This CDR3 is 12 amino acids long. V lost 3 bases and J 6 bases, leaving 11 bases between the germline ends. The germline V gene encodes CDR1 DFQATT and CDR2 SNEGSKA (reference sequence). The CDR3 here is CSASLARHGYTF. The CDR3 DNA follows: TGCAGTGCTAGTTTAGCCAGACATGGCTACACCTTC.

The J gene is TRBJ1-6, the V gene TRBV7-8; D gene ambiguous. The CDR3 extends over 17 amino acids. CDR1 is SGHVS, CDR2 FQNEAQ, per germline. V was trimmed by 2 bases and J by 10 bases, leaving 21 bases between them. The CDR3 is CASSLRLANSRESPLHF. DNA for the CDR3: TGTGCCAGCAGCTTACGGCTAGCTAACTCTCGGGAATCACCCCTCCACTTT. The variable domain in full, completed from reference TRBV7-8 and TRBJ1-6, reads GAGVSQSPRYKVAKRGQDVALRCDPISGHVSLFWYQQALGQGPEFLTYFQNEAQLDKSGLPSDRFFAERPEGSVSTLKIQRTQQEDSAVYLCASSLRLANSRESPLHFGNGTRLTVT.

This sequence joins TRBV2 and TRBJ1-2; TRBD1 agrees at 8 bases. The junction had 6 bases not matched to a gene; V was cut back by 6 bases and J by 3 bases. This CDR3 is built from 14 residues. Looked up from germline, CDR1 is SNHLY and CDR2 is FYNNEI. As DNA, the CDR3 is TGTGCCAGCAGGATTGGACAGGGAGACTATGGCTACACCTTC. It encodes CASRIGQGDYGYTF.

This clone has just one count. Written as DNA, the CDR3 is TGTGCCAGCAGTGGAGGCAATGAGCAGTTCTTC. Residues: CASSGGNEQFF. The chain uses TRBV2 and TRBJ2-1; D unclear. The CDR3 covers 11 residues. Trimming left V 4 bases short and J 6 bases short, with 4 bases between. CDR1 is SNHLY, CDR2 FYNNEI, per germline.

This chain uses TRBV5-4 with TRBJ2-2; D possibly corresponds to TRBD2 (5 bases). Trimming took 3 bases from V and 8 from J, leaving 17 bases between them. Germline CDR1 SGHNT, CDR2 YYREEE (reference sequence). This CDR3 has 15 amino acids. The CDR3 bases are TGTGCCAGCAGCTCAGGACTTGAGAGAAAGGGGGAGCTGTTTTTT. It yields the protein CASSSGLERKGELFF.

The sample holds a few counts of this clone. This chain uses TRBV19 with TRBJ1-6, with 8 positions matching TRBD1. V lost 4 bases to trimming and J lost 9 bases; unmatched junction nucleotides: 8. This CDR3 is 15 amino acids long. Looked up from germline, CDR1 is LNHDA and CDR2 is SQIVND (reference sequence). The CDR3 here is CASSTNRGKSSPLHF. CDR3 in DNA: TGTGCCAGTAGTACTAACAGGGGGAAGAGTTCACCCCTCCACTTT.